The 26 T cell receptor beta chains reported below all come from one sample, sequenced in a study of shared clonotypes between healthy human individuals. Sequencing used immunoSEQ multiplex PCR; TCRdb keeps in-frame clones, though not all of them. Seen here are more than 2 million clones, about 94% observed once, and the top ten hold approximately 1.6%. The naive CD8 population came from CD45RO-negative cells selected for CCR7, without terminally differentiated effector memory CD45RA+ cells. The sample consisted of naive CD8+ T cells from PBMCs. The receptor source for this set is a man between 18 and 29 years old in good health. Some clones in this sample may be carry-over from other donors' samples.

The V gene is TRBV11-2, the J gene TRBJ2-1, with D tentatively TRBD1 (5 bases). CDR1 is SGHAT and CDR2 is FQNNGV in the germline V gene. The CDR3 spans 12 residues. Trimming took off 6 bases at V and 9 bases at J, with 12 bases between the two ends. As DNA, the CDR3 is TGTGCCAGCAGGGAAGGGGCCCGTGAGCAGTTCTTC. Amino acids: CASREGAREQFF.

The genes are TRBV27 and TRBJ1-5; D is unclear. V dropped 5 bases and J dropped 0 bases, with 8 bases sitting between them. There are 14 residues in the CDR3. Germline assignment: CDR1 MNHEY and CDR2 SMNVEV (reference sequence). DNA of the CDR3: TGTGCCAGCAGTCGGGTCCTTAGCAATCAGCCCCAGCATTTT. Translated, it gives CASSRVLSNQPQHF.

This rearrangement joins TRBV28 to TRBJ1-4; weak D call: TRBD1 (6 bases). V shed 4 bases and J shed 2 bases, with 11 bases lying between them. This CDR3 has 15 residues. Germline lookup yields CDR1 MDHEN and CDR2 SYDVKM. CDR3 residues: CASSSPGVTNEKLFF. CDR3 nucleotide sequence: TGTGCCAGCAGTTCCCCAGGGGTGACTAATGAAAAACTGTTTTTT.

The chain uses TRBV7-9 and TRBJ1-5, with 7 bases lining up with TRBD1. The CDR3 sequence is 15 residues long. Germline values: CDR1 SEHNR, CDR2 FQNEAQ (reference sequence). The V gene end was trimmed by 2 bases and the J gene end by 5 bases; junction bases not matched to a gene: 6. The CDR3, as DNA: TGTGCCAGCAGCTTATCAGGGGGACTCGATCAGCCCCAGCATTTT. Protein sequence: CASSLSGGLDQPQHF. Full variable domain (rest looked up from reference TRBV7-9 and TRBJ1-5): DTGVSQNPRHKITKRGQNVTFRCDPISEHNRLYWYRQTLGQGPEFLTYFQNEAQLEKSRLLSDRFSAERPKGSFSTLEIQRTEQGDSAMYLCASSLSGGLDQPQHFGDGTRLSIL.

The J gene is TRBJ2-2, the V gene TRBV6-5; D might be TRBD1 (5 bases). Trimming removed 6 bases at V and 2 bases at J, with 13 bases between. This CDR3 spans 15 amino acids. Germline lookup yields CDR1 MNHEY and CDR2 SVGAGI. The CDR3 is CASRQGRVNTGELFF. The CDR3 nucleotides read TGTGCCAGCAGGCAGGGCAGGGTAAACACCGGGGAGCTGTTTTTT.

With regard to this clone: The same CDR3 arises from other DNA sequences in this sample as well. The rearrangement uses TRBV27 and TRBJ1-2; perhaps TRBD1 as D (6 bases). V shed 4 bases and J shed 4 bases, with 10 bases lying between them. This CDR3 is 13 amino acids long. Germline CDR1 and CDR2: MNHEY and SMNVEV (reference sequence). For the CDR3, the DNA is TGTGCCAGCAGTTGGGGGGCCGGCTATGGCTACACCTTC. Its translation: CASSWGAGYGYTF.

The rearrangement uses TRBV6-6 and TRBJ2-3; weak D call: TRBD2 (7 bases). The length of the CDR3 is 14 residues. CDR1 is MNHNY and CDR2 is SVGAGI in the germline V gene (reference sequence). Between the trimmed V and J ends, which lost 11 bases and 6 bases, there was a span of 21 bases. The CDR3 DNA reads as TGTGCCGCCAGCGGGGCAGGGGCGCGGGATACGCAGTATTTT. Encoded protein: CAASGAGARDTQYF.

This chain links TRBV5-6 with TRBJ2-7; D gene ambiguous. V shed 4 bases and J shed 5 bases, with 7 bases lying between them. Germline V gives CDR1 SGHDT, CDR2 YYEEEE. This CDR3 region has 11 residues. This chain's CDR3 is CASSPRDEQYF. CDR3 nucleotide sequence: TGTGCCAGCAGCCCACGAGACGAGCAGTACTTC.

This clone was found once. J is TRBJ1-1 and V is TRBV18, with D possibly TRBD1 on 5 matching bases. The CDR3 consists of 14 residues. Per germline, CDR1 KGHSH and CDR2 LQKENI. Trimming removed 3 bases at V and 3 bases at J, with 11 bases between. CDR3 nucleotides: TGTGCCAGCTCACCCCTAGACAGACACACTGAAGCTTTCTTT. It translates to CASSPLDRHTEAFF. Based on the CDR3 plus reference TRBV18 and TRBJ1-1, the full variable domain is NAGVMQNPRHLVRRRGQEARLRCSPMKGHSHVYWYRQLPEEGLKFMVYLQKENIIDESGMPKERFSAEFPKEGPSILRIQQVVRGDSAAYFCASSPLDRHTEAFFGQGTRLTVV.

The chain links TRBV4-3 to TRBJ2-3; D remains unclear. Between the trimmed V and J ends, which lost 0 bases and 4 bases, there was a span of 14 bases. The CDR3 totals 16 residues. Per germline, CDR1 LGHNA and CDR2 YSLEER. CDR3 loop: CASSQDPTGSADTQYF. CDR3 in DNA: TGCGCCAGCAGCCAAGATCCAACCGGGTCGGCAGATACGCAGTATTTT.

The chain's CDR3 is CASSLVGVGVYQPQHF. The CDR3 coding sequence is TGTGCCAGCAGCTTAGTCGGTGTGGGGGTTTATCAGCCCCAGCATTTT. The chain carries TRBV7-8 and TRBJ1-5, with a tentative D call TRBD1 (5 bases). The CDR3 runs to 16 residues. Germline V lookup: CDR1 SGHVS, CDR2 FQNEAQ. V was clipped by 1 base and J by 5 bases, with 15 bases between them.

The V call is TRBV7-8, the J call TRBJ2-3; 12 nucleotides match TRBD2. Germline CDR1 SGHVS, CDR2 FQNEAQ. This CDR3 is 16 amino acids long. After removal of 5 bases from V and 2 bases from J, the junction contained 5 bases not matched to a gene. The CDR3 coding sequence is TGTGCCAGCAGCCTGCTAGCGGGAGGGTTCACAGATACGCAGTATTTT. Encoded protein: CASSLLAGGFTDTQYF.

The chain joins TRBV9 to TRBJ2-3, with TRBD1 matching over 9 bases. Losses at the gene ends were 0 bases for V and 6 bases for J; bases not matched to a gene: 11. The germline V gene encodes CDR1 SGDLS and CDR2 YYNGEE. CDR3 length: 17 amino acids. The CDR3 here is CASSVALDRGDLDTQYF. The CDR3 nucleotides read TGTGCCAGCAGCGTAGCCCTGGACAGGGGCGATTTGGATACGCAGTATTTT. Supplemented by reference TRBV9 and TRBJ2-3, the full variable domain reads DSGVTQTPKHLITATGQRVTLRCSPRSGDLSVYWYQQSLDQGLQFLIQYYNGEERAKGNILERFSAQQFPDLHSELNLSSLELGDSALYFCASSVALDRGDLDTQYFGPGTRLTVL.

This chain joins TRBV5-4 and TRBJ2-7; 9 nucleotides align to TRBD1. Germline V lookup: CDR1 SGHNT, CDR2 YYREEE (reference sequence). Trimming took 2 bases from V and 9 from J; bases not matched to a gene: 21. This CDR3 contains 18 residues. The CDR3 DNA sequence: TGTGCCAGCAGCTTCTTGGTTAGGGGACAGGGAGAGGGTCCTCGGCAGTACTTC. Translating gives CASSFLVRGQGEGPRQYF.

The rearrangement links TRBV9 to TRBJ1-1; no clear D gene. V lost 5 bases and J 1 base, leaving 12 bases between the germline ends. The CDR3 contains 14 residues. CDR1 and CDR2 from the germline V gene are SGDLS and YYNGEE. The CDR3 loop reads CASRPRTGNTEAFF. The CDR3, as DNA: TGTGCCAGCAGACCTCGGACGGGGAACACTGAAGCTTTCTTT.

This chain links TRBV9 with TRBJ2-7, with D possibly matching TRBD1 (6 bases). The CDR3 length is 16 residues. Per the germline V gene, CDR1 is SGDLS and CDR2 is YYNGEE. V dropped 3 bases and J dropped 4 bases, with 20 bases sitting between them. The CDR3 sequence: CASSADSLGAIYEQYF. CDR3 nucleotides: TGTGCCAGCAGCGCAGATAGTTTGGGGGCCATTTACGAGCAGTACTTC.

This chain joins TRBV5-1 and TRBJ1-2; no definite D call. CDR1 is SGHRS and CDR2 is YFSETQ in the germline V gene. V shed 0 bases and J shed 0 bases, with 12 bases lying between them. CDR3 length: 16 residues. The CDR3: CASSLAEGPPNYGYTF. DNA of the CDR3: TGCGCCAGCAGCTTGGCCGAAGGACCTCCTAACTATGGCTACACCTTC. Looking up the rest from reference TRBV5-1 and TRBJ1-2 gives the full variable domain: KAGVTQTPRYLIKTRGQQVTLSCSPISGHRSVSWYQQTPGQGLQFLFEYFSETQRNKGNFPGRFSGRQFSNSRSEMNVSTLELGDSALYLCASSLAEGPPNYGYTFGSGTRLTVV.

The chain links TRBV9 to TRBJ2-2, with a possible D match to TRBD2 (6 bases). Trimming left V 5 bases short and J 4 bases short, with 12 bases between. This CDR3 region has 14 residues. The germline CDR1 and CDR2 sequences are SGDLS and YYNGEE. CDR3 amino acids: CASREGAGTGELFF. Here the CDR3 DNA reads TGTGCCAGCAGGGAGGGAGCAGGCACCGGGGAGCTGTTTTTT. Full variable domain (rest looked up from reference TRBV9 and TRBJ2-2): DSGVTQTPKHLITATGQRVTLRCSPRSGDLSVYWYQQSLDQGLQFLIQYYNGEERAKGNILERFSAQQFPDLHSELNLSSLELGDSALYFCASREGAGTGELFFGEGSRLTVL.

A note on this clone: A read error is possible here, since a much larger clone lies one base away. This sequence joins TRBV6-5 and TRBJ2-7; D is ambiguous. Per the germline V gene, CDR1 is MNHEY and CDR2 is SVGAGI. The CDR3 has 11 residues. CDR3 residues: CASSDSFEQYF. CDR3 in DNA: TGTGCCAGCAGTGACTCCTTCGAGCAGTACTTC.

CDR3 DNA sequence: TGTGCCAGCAGCTCCAGGTCAGGGGGTACCAAAAACATTCAGTACTTC. This sequence encodes CASSSRSGGTKNIQYF. This chain uses TRBV13 with TRBJ2-4; 7 bases are shared with TRBD1. V shed 4 bases and J 2 bases; nucleotides not matched to a gene: 8. Germline V gene sequence: CDR1 PRHDT, CDR2 FYEKMQ (reference sequence). CDR3 length: 16 residues.

V gene TRBV28 combines with J gene TRBJ2-7; D is possibly TRBD1 (5 bases). CDR1 and CDR2 from the germline V gene are MDHEN and SYDVKM. The CDR3 is 15 amino acids. V was cut by 2 bases and J by 2 bases, with 13 bases left in between. In DNA, the CDR3 is TGTGCCAGCAGTTTACCACCAGGGTCTCCCTACGAGCAGTACTTC. It translates to CASSLPPGSPYEQYF.

This chain connects TRBV19 to TRBJ1-3; no clear D gene. V was pared by 8 bases and J by 2 bases, with 13 bases between. Germline V gives CDR1 LNHDA, CDR2 SQIVND (reference sequence). The CDR3 sequence is 14 residues long. The CDR3 DNA reads TGTGCCAGTCGTCCAGCCGGGACTGGAAACACCATATATTTT. This codes for CASRPAGTGNTIYF.

The gene calls are TRBV11-2 and TRBJ2-1; 11 bases fit TRBD2. This CDR3 contains 15 residues. Trimming took 2 bases from V and 7 from J; bases not matched to a gene: 4. CDR1 and CDR2 from the germline V gene are SGHAT and FQNNGV. The CDR3 sequence: CASSLLAGGPNEQFF. The DNA of the CDR3 is TGTGCCAGCAGCTTATTAGCGGGAGGGCCAAATGAGCAGTTCTTC.

The sample holds a few counts of this clone. The chain links TRBV29-1 to TRBJ2-1, with D possibly matching TRBD2 (5 bases). Trimming took 1 base from V and 2 from J, leaving 12 bases between them. Germline-derived CDR1 and CDR2 are SQVTM and ANQGSEA. The CDR3 runs to 15 residues. The CDR3 reads CSVEADLPTYNEQFF. In DNA form, the CDR3 reads TGCAGCGTTGAAGCGGACTTACCTACCTACAATGAGCAGTTCTTC.

This clone was recorded only once. The J gene is TRBJ1-2, the V gene TRBV30, with 9 bases fitting TRBD1. This CDR3 is 12 amino acids long. The J segment lost 5 bases and the V segment lost 5 bases, leaving 3 bases of the junction unmatched. Germline V gene lookup returns CDR1 GTSNPN and CDR2 SVGIG (reference sequence). The CDR3 spells CAWWDRVYGYTF. The CDR3 DNA follows: TGTGCCTGGTGGGACAGGGTTTATGGCTACACCTTC.

Notes on this clone: The same CDR3 arises from other DNA sequences in this sample as well. The rearrangement uses TRBV28 and TRBJ2-7; D not resolved. V shed 6 bases and J shed 7 bases, with 13 bases lying between them. CDR3 length equals 12 residues. Looked up from germline, CDR1 is MDHEN and CDR2 is SYDVKM. Here the CDR3 DNA reads TGTGCCAGCAGAGAGACGGTTTATGAGCAGTACTTC. Protein sequence: CASRETVYEQYF.